The next 26 T cell receptor beta chains were all read from a single sample in a study of blood T cell repertoires in COVID-19 (dated by TCRdb to 2018 to 2020). Library creation used the immunoSEQ multiplex PCR assay. TCRdb took over this immuneACCESS table, retaining in-frame rearrangements with V and J assigned. Such tables are incomplete; in checked studies, under half of the missing clones stem from an unresolved V gene, and the remainder is unexplained. Recorded for this sample are 350,000 or so clones; about 90% of them occurred a single time. The ten largest account for around 7% of the sample. The sequenced sample was peripheral blood. These receptors were obtained from a man younger than 35 with active or convalescent COVID-19.

In its sample, this clone was seen once. The rearrangement joins TRBV5-1 to TRBJ1-4; D is undetermined. The germline V gene has CDR1 SGHRS and CDR2 YFSETQ. V was shortened by 3 bases and J by 7 bases, with 13 bases between the two germline ends. This CDR3 has 14 amino acids. CDR3 sequence reads: CASSSGNSREKLFF. DNA for the CDR3: TGCGCCAGCAGCTCCGGGAACTCCCGTGAAAAACTGTTTTTT. Full variable domain (remainder filled in from reference TRBV5-1 and TRBJ1-4): KAGVTQTPRYLIKTRGQQVTLSCSPISGHRSVSWYQQTPGQGLQFLFEYFSETQRNKGNFPGRFSGRQFSNSRSEMNVSTLELGDSALYLCASSSGNSREKLFFGSGTQLSVL.

In the case of this clone: Relative to the germline gene, one junction end is altered; a read error may explain this. The rearrangement joins TRBV15 to TRBJ2-6, with D perhaps matching TRBD1 (5 bases). The CDR3 sequence is 14 residues long. Germline loops: CDR1 LNHNV, CDR2 YYDKDF (reference sequence). The CDR3 DNA reads as TGTGCCACCAGCGGCCCCCCTGGGGCCAACGTGCTGACTTTC. Translated: CATSGPPGANVLTF.

The chain uses TRBV28 and TRBJ2-7; possible D gene TRBD2, 5 bases. Between the trimmed V and J ends, which lost 6 bases and 2 bases, there was a span of 17 bases. The germline gives CDR1 MDHEN, CDR2 SYDVKM. The CDR3 is 15 amino acids. The CDR3 DNA reads as TGTGCCAGCAGCCCGTGGAGCGGAAAGACCTACGAGCAGTACTTC. Its protein is CASSPWSGKTYEQYF.

This chain joins TRBV6-5 and TRBJ1-1; D unclear. Germline CDR1 is MNHEY and CDR2 is SVGAGI. This CDR3 is built from 13 residues. V was trimmed by 6 bases and J by 3 bases, leaving 11 bases between them. CDR3 sequence: CASRHHVDTEAFF. The CDR3 bases are TGTGCCAGCAGACATCATGTGGACACTGAAGCTTTCTTT.

The chain joins TRBV4-2 to TRBJ2-5, with 9 bases aligning to TRBD1. V was clipped by 5 bases and J by 8 bases; unmatched bases: 12. CDR1 is LGHNA, CDR2 YNFKEQ, per germline. This CDR3 contains 15 residues. The CDR3 DNA follows: TGTGCCAGCAGCAAAAGGACAGGGGAAGTGGAAACCCAGTACTTC. It specifies CASSKRTGEVETQYF.

Concerning this clone: Distinct nucleotide sequences in the sample also encode this CDR3. The rearrangement links TRBV29-1 to TRBJ2-7, with 9 nucleotides matching TRBD2. CDR3 size: 14 residues. The germline V gene has CDR1 SQVTM and CDR2 ANQGSEA. Trimming took 4 bases from V and 2 from J; bases not matched to a gene: 6. In DNA form, the CDR3 reads TGCAGCGTTGTTAGTAGCGGGGGACCCTACGAGCAGTACTTC. Residues: CSVVSSGGPYEQYF.

This clone has just one count. This chain links TRBV5-1 with TRBJ1-1; 7 bases map to TRBD1. CDR1 is SGHRS and CDR2 is YFSETQ in the germline V gene. Trimming cost V 4 bases and J 5 bases; bases outside gene matches: 5. This CDR3 is built from 13 residues. CDR3 sequence (DNA): TGCGCCAGCAGCGACAGGGTAGGAACTGAAGCTTTCTTT. It translates to CASSDRVGTEAFF.

Only one count was recorded for this clone. The chain employs TRBV7-2 and TRBJ1-6; no reliable D call. CDR3 size: 16 residues. Trimming shortened V by 1 base and J by 5 bases, and 12 bases separated the two germline ends. Germline CDR1 reads SGHTA; CDR2 reads FQGNSA. This CDR3 reads CASSLVSTVNNSPLHF. CDR3 DNA: TGTGCCAGCAGCTTAGTAAGCACAGTAAATAATTCACCCCTCCACTTT.

This chain uses TRBV19 with TRBJ2-1; 15 bases fit TRBD2. The germline gives CDR1 LNHDA, CDR2 SQIVND (reference sequence). With 6 bases clipped from V and 8 bases from J, the junction kept 11 bases outside the gene matches. The CDR3 sequence is 17 residues long. This CDR3 is CASSSGLAGGPLDEQFF. Here the CDR3 DNA reads TGTGCCAGTAGCAGTGGACTAGCGGGAGGGCCGCTCGATGAGCAGTTCTTC.

The chain is built from TRBV18 and TRBJ2-5; 10 positions agree with TRBD1. V shed 3 bases and J 5 bases; nucleotides not matched to a gene: 6. Germline V gene data show CDR1 as KGHSH and CDR2 as LQKENI. This CDR3 comprises 15 residues. CDR3 bases: TGTGCCAGCTCACCGGTTAAGGACAGGGGGGAGACCCAGTACTTC. Its translation is CASSPVKDRGETQYF. Looking up the rest from reference TRBV18 and TRBJ2-5 gives the full variable domain: NAGVMQNPRHLVRRRGQEARLRCSPMKGHSHVYWYRQLPEEGLKFMVYLQKENIIDESGMPKERFSAEFPKEGPSILRIQQVVRGDSAAYFCASSPVKDRGETQYFGPGTRLLVL.

This chain uses TRBV2 with TRBJ1-1; no clear D gene. The CDR3 runs to 13 residues. Germline CDR1 reads SNHLY; CDR2 reads FYNNEI. Trimming took 6 bases from V and 2 from J, leaving 10 bases between them. The DNA of the CDR3 is TGTGCCAGCAGGCTGCTCTATAACACTGAAGCTTTCTTT. Translated: CASRLLYNTEAFF.

The chain joins TRBV7-6 to TRBJ2-1; 8 bases match TRBD2. The V gene's germline CDR1 is SGHVS and CDR2 FNYEAQ. Trimming took 7 bases from V and 0 from J; bases not matched to a gene: 5. This CDR3 is 15 amino acids long. The CDR3 DNA sequence: TGTGCCAGCACCCGGGGGGGGTACTCCTACAATGAGCAGTTCTTC. Amino acids: CASTRGGYSYNEQFF.

V and J are TRBV6-2 or TRBV6-3 and TRBJ2-3, with 14 bases matching TRBD2. The CDR3 runs 16 residues. The V gene end was trimmed by 4 bases and the J gene end by 3 bases; junction bases not matched to a gene: 3. Germline lookup yields CDR1 MNHEY and CDR2 SVGEGT. In nucleotides, the CDR3 is TGTGCCAGCAGTTCCAGGACTAGCGGGAGGACAGATACGCAGTATTTT. As protein: CASSSRTSGRTDTQYF.

V is TRBV6-2 or TRBV6-3 and J is TRBJ2-5; D not resolved. V was trimmed by 4 bases and J by 5 bases, leaving 8 bases between them. CDR3 size: 12 residues. Germline CDR1 is MNHEY and CDR2 is SVGEGT. CDR3 loop: CASSSVRETQYF. CDR3 DNA: TGTGCCAGCAGTTCCGTTCGGGAGACCCAGTACTTC.

The V and J genes are TRBV7-2 and TRBJ1-2; 11 nucleotides agree with TRBD1. After removal of 5 bases from V and 4 bases from J, the junction contained 12 bases not matched to a gene. This CDR3 comprises 17 residues. The germline gives CDR1 SGHTA, CDR2 FQGNSA. The CDR3 bases are TGTGCCAGCAGCCCGAGGCGTGGACAGGGGGCGTTCTATGGCTACACCTTC. Amino acid sequence: CASSPRRGQGAFYGYTF.

J is TRBJ2-7 and V is TRBV18, with D possibly matching TRBD1 (5 bases). The CDR3 covers 14 residues. Per germline, CDR1 KGHSH and CDR2 LQKENI. V shed 6 bases and J shed 6 bases, with 18 bases lying between them. The CDR3 here is CASSQPTDRIEQYF. In nucleotides, the CDR3 is TGTGCCAGCTCCCAACCGACAGATCGGATCGAGCAGTACTTC.

The chain combines TRBV6-4 with TRBJ1-5; unclear D gene. Germline lookup yields CDR1 MRHNA and CDR2 SNTAGT. This CDR3 has 14 residues. Between the trimmed V and J ends, which lost 3 bases and 3 bases, there was a span of 9 bases. The DNA for the CDR3 is TGTGCCAGCAGTGATAACAGATTCAATCAGCCCCAGCATTTT. Translating it yields CASSDNRFNQPQHF.

This sequence joins TRBV28 and TRBJ2-1; tentative D call: TRBD2 (7 bases). Trimming cost V 7 bases and J 6 bases, with 16 bases left between them. The length of the CDR3 is 14 residues. The germline CDR1 and CDR2 sequences are MDHEN and SYDVKM. Here the CDR3 DNA reads TGTGCCAGCACCCCCGGGGGGCTTTTCAATGAGCAGTTCTTC. This translates into CASTPGGLFNEQFF.

V is TRBV5-1 and J is TRBJ2-7; possibly TRBD2 for D (5 bases). The CDR3 sequence is 14 residues long. Germline CDR1 and CDR2: SGHRS and YFSETQ. With 4 bases removed from V and 4 bases from J, the gap between germline ends came to 15 bases. The CDR3 protein is CASSPTSAGYEQYF. Here the CDR3 DNA reads TGCGCCAGCAGCCCGACGTCGGCGGGTTACGAGCAGTACTTC.

The chain uses TRBV15 and TRBJ2-1; no definite D call. The CDR3 runs to 13 residues. Germline lookup yields CDR1 LNHNV and CDR2 YYDKDF (reference sequence). The V gene lost 3 bases and the J gene lost 12 bases, with 15 bases spanning the gap. The CDR3 protein is CATSRISSVGQFF. Written as DNA, the CDR3 is TGTGCCACCAGCAGGATTTCTAGTGTAGGGCAGTTCTTC.

The J gene is TRBJ2-5, the V gene TRBV6-5; D uncertain. The CDR3 has 13 amino acids. V was shortened by 2 bases and J by 0 bases, with 4 bases between the two germline ends. Germline V gene data show CDR1 as MNHEY and CDR2 as SVGAGI. CDR3 in DNA: TGTGCCAGCAGTTACGTCTACCAAGAGACCCAGTACTTC. Translating it yields CASSYVYQETQYF.

This chain joins TRBV28 and TRBJ2-7; D is ambiguous. The V gene lost 3 bases and the J gene lost 3 bases, with 18 bases spanning the gap. The germline V gene has CDR1 MDHEN and CDR2 SYDVKM. The CDR3 is 16 residues long. CDR3 amino acids: CASSFFLNPPNYEQYF. CDR3 nucleotide sequence: TGTGCCAGCAGTTTTTTTCTGAACCCGCCTAACTACGAGCAGTACTTC.

The V and J genes are TRBV5-8 and TRBJ1-5; D is possibly TRBD1 (5 bases). Trimming removed 4 bases at V and 5 bases at J, with 13 bases between. Per germline, CDR1 SGHTS and CDR2 YDEGEE. This CDR3 is built from 14 residues. The CDR3 spells CASSNARADQPQHF. DNA for the CDR3: TGTGCCAGCAGCAACGCCAGGGCCGATCAGCCCCAGCATTTT.

This rearrangement joins TRBV28 to TRBJ1-4; 8 bases are a match to TRBD1. CDR1 is MDHEN and CDR2 is SYDVKM in the germline V gene. V was clipped by 5 bases and J by 6 bases; unmatched bases: 8. The CDR3 length is 15 residues. As DNA, the CDR3 is TGTGCCAGCAGTATCCAGGGGGCCGGGTATGAAAAACTGTTTTTT. Translated, it gives CASSIQGAGYEKLFF.

In this sample, this clone turned up once. The chain is built from TRBV6-5 and TRBJ2-7; 8 nucleotides match TRBD1. Germline assignment: CDR1 MNHEY and CDR2 SVGAGI. The CDR3 contains 13 residues. J gave up 3 bases and V 10 bases, and 8 bases lay outside the gene matches. Written as DNA, the CDR3 is TGTGCCACCAGGGACAGGATGAACTACGAGCAGTACTTC. This translates into CATRDRMNYEQYF.

There are a few counts of this clone. The rearrangement links TRBV27 to TRBJ2-7, with TRBD1 identical over 7 bases. The length of the CDR3 is 16 residues. Germline CDR1 is MNHEY and CDR2 is SMNVEV (reference sequence). V gave up 3 bases and J gave up 1 base; unmatched junction bases: 9. The CDR3 DNA follows: TGTGCCAGCAGTTTCTCCGCAAGGGACAGATCCTACGAGCAGTACTTC. Translation gives CASSFSARDRSYEQYF.